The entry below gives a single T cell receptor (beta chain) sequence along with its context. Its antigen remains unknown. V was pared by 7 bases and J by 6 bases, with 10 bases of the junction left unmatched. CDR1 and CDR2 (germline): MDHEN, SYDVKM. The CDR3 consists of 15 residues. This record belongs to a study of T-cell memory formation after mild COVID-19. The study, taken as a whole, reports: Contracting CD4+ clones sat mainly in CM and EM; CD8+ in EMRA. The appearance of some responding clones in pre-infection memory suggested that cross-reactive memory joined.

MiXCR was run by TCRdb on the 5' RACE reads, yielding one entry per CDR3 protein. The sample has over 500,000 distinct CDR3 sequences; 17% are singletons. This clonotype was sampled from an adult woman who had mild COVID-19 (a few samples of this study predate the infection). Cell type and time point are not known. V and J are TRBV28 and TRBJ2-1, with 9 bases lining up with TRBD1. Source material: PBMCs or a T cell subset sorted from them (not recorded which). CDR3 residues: CASTLQGALINEQFF. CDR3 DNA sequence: TGTGCCAGCACCCTACAGGGGGCCTTGATCAATGAGCAGTTCTTC.